This TCR beta chain emerged from a study of response to subunit inactivated influenza vaccine. This clonotype was seen a handful of times. CDR3 length: 13 residues. V shed 0 bases and J shed 11 bases, with 8 bases lying between them. CDR1 LNHNV and CDR2 YYDKDF come from the germline V gene (reference sequence). TCRdb re-derived calls from the RT-PCR reads in MiXCR, one entry per CDR3 protein. In the table there are approximately 500,000 distinct CDR3 sequences, approximately 13% of which are singletons. This chain connects TRBV15 to TRBJ1-6; D remains unclear. The starting material was PBMCs from blood, obtained roughly 45 days after vaccination. The TCR sequence derives from a man aged 45-60 years who received an inactivated influenza vaccine. The DNA of the CDR3 is TGTGCCACCAGCAGAGATCTAAGGGCACCCCTCCACTTT. This gives the protein CATSRDLRAPLHF.